This is a list of T cell receptor beta chains from one sample in a study of T cell responses to AZD1222 COVID-19 vaccine. Method: immunoSEQ multiplex PCR; TCRdb's copy keeps in-frame clones and lacks some. The data contain 120,000 to 150,000 clones, around 86% of them seen just once; the ten biggest clones take up less than 5%. This specimen was peripheral blood, taken on day 0 of MenACWY control vaccination. The receptors come from an adult in good health. Each CDR3 is given with its conserved first and last residue. Each record gives: V gene, D gene, J gene, clone size, CDR3 protein, CDR3 DNA. A D gene is named only where the DNA matches it firmly. The size of a clone is reported for some rows only, either as once, few or many, or as a class for expanded clones.

>TRBV7-2|NA|TRBJ2-3|NA
CASSLAASNTQYF
TGTGCCAGCAGCTTAGCTGCTAGCAATACGCAGTATTTT
>TRBV11-3|TRBD2|TRBJ2-1|NA
CASSLASGTNEQFF
TGTGCCAGCAGCTTGGCTAGCGGGACAAATGAGCAGTTCTTC
>TRBV19|NA|TRBJ1-5|once
CASNLRGYQPQHF
TGTGCCAGTAATCTAAGGGGATATCAGCCCCAGCATTTT
>TRBV28|TRBD2|TRBJ2-1|few
CASSPLRRGVREQFF
TGTGCCAGCAGCCCCCTCCGGCGGGGGGTTCGTGAGCAGTTCTTC
>TRBV28|NA|TRBJ1-2|NA
CASPRRYGYTF
TGTGCCAGCCCAAGAAGGTATGGCTACACCTTC
>TRBV4-1|NA|TRBJ2-7|NA
CASSQDRQYEQYF
TGCGCCAGCAGCCAAGATAGGCAGTACGAGCAGTACTTC
>TRBV18|TRBD1|TRBJ1-6|NA
CASSADRGGSPLHF
TGTGCCAGCTCAGCAGACAGGGGCGGCTCACCCCTCCACTTT
>TRBV19|TRBD1|TRBJ1-5|NA
CASSSLQGGNQPQHF
TGTGCCAGTAGTTCCCTACAGGGGGGGAATCAGCCCCAGCATTTT
>TRBV7-3|TRBD1|TRBJ2-2|NA
CASSSNRGANTGELFF
TGTGCCAGCAGCTCAAACAGGGGGGCCAACACCGGGGAGCTGTTTTTT
>TRBV6-6|NA|TRBJ1-4|NA
CASSLSGTNEGKLFF
TGTGCCAGCAGTTTATCCGGGACAAATGAAGGAAAACTGTTTTTT
>TRBV27|NA|TRBJ2-7|NA
CASSARSSYEQYF
TGTGCCAGCAGTGCCAGGAGTTCCTACGAGCAGTACTTC
>TRBV20-1|NA|TRBJ1-1|few
CSASFHGNTEAFF
TGCAGTGCTAGTTTCCACGGGAACACTGAAGCTTTCTTT
>TRBV2|NA|TRBJ1-1|NA
CASSERSNRANTEAFF
TGTGCCAGCAGTGAACGGTCCAACCGCGCGAACACTGAAGCTTTCTTT
>TRBV7-6|NA|TRBJ2-7|NA
CASSLEGSWGYEQYF
TGTGCCAGCAGCTTAGAGGGGAGTTGGGGTTACGAGCAGTACTTC
>TRBV5-1|TRBD2|TRBJ2-1|NA
CASSFGLAGFYNEQFF
TGCGCCAGCAGCTTTGGGCTAGCGGGCTTCTACAATGAGCAGTTCTTC
>TRBV28|NA|TRBJ1-1|few
CASSLRPNTEAFF
TGTGCCAGCAGTTTAAGGCCGAACACTGAAGCTTTCTTT
>TRBV30|NA|TRBJ1-6|few
CAWTGGRGLPLHF
TGTGCCTGGACGGGGGGCAGGGGCCTTCCCCTCCACTTT
>TRBV28|NA|TRBJ2-3|NA
CASSSAQGLSSTDTQYF
TGTGCCAGCAGTTCCGCACAGGGACTCTCTAGCACAGATACGCAGTATTTT
>TRBV19|NA|TRBJ1-2|NA
CASSAFGLTYGYTF
TGTGCCAGTAGTGCCTTCGGGTTGACATACGGCTACACCTTC
>TRBV10-3|NA|TRBJ1-1|NA
CAIRSTGNTEAFF
TGTGCCATCAGATCCACAGGGAACACTGAAGCTTTCTTT
>TRBV19|NA|TRBJ2-5|once
CASRSGGETQYF
TGTGCCAGTAGGTCGGGGGGCGAGACCCAGTACTTC
>TRBV11-2|NA|TRBJ2-5|NA
CASSLDNGGGETQYF
TGTGCCAGCAGCTTAGATAACGGGGGTGGGGAGACCCAGTACTTC
>TRBV19|NA|TRBJ2-1|NA
CASSIGPPPSSYNEQFF
TGTGCCAGTAGTATAGGCCCTCCCCCGAGCTCCTACAATGAGCAGTTCTTC
>TRBV6-6|TRBD1|TRBJ1-4|once
CASSHTNRGRIPEKLFF
TGTGCCAGCAGTCACACTAACAGGGGGAGGATCCCCGAAAAACTGTTTTTT
>TRBV12-5|TRBD1|TRBJ1-1|NA
CASGLRQGEGNTEAFF
TGTGCTAGTGGTTTACGGCAGGGGGAAGGGAACACTGAAGCTTTCTTT
>TRBV5-1|TRBD1|TRBJ1-3|NA
CASSNTGGTGNTIYF
TGCGCCAGCAGCAACACAGGGGGTACTGGAAACACCATATATTTT
>TRBV27|NA|TRBJ1-5|many
CASSLSSGSNQPQHF
TGTGCCAGCAGTTTATCTTCAGGGTCGAATCAGCCCCAGCATTTT
>TRBV6-4|NA|TRBJ1-5|few
CASSDSRVSNQPQHF
TGTGCCAGCAGTGACTCTCGGGTTAGCAATCAGCCCCAGCATTTT
>TRBV10-3|TRBD1|TRBJ1-5|NA
CAISEAGTANQPQHF
TGTGCCATCAGTGAGGCTGGGACAGCAAATCAGCCCCAGCATTTT
>TRBV12-3/TRBV12-4|NA|TRBJ2-3|many
CASCSHADTQYF
TGTGCCAGTTGTTCCCACGCGGATACGCAGTATTTT
>TRBV9|NA|TRBJ1-1|NA
CASSGSEGFGTEAFF
TGTGCCAGCAGCGGTAGTGAGGGGTTCGGCACTGAAGCTTTCTTT
>TRBV30|TRBD1|TRBJ1-2|few
CAWRQRDRSYGYTF
TGTGCCTGGAGGCAGAGGGACAGATCTTATGGCTACACCTTC
>TRBV7-2|TRBD2|TRBJ2-3|NA
CASSQPLAGGPVLVDTQYF
TGTGCCAGCAGTCAACCCTTAGCGGGGGGGCCGGTTTTGGTAGATACGCAGTATTTT
>TRBV27|TRBD1|TRBJ1-6|NA
CASSLVIRDRGSYNSPLHF
TGTGCCAGCAGTTTAGTTATCCGGGACAGGGGCTCCTATAATTCACCCCTCCACTTT
>TRBV30|NA|TRBJ1-1|few
CAWSEAGHTEAFF
TGTGCCTGGAGTGAAGCAGGGCACACTGAAGCTTTCTTT
>TRBV9|NA|TRBJ1-6|few
CASSDGGGLYNSPLHF
TGTGCCAGCAGCGACGGAGGGGGTTTATATAATTCACCCCTCCACTTT
>TRBV5-1|TRBD1|TRBJ2-2|NA
CASSSKGQGFLNTGELFF
TGCGCCAGCAGCTCGAAGGGACAGGGGTTTTTAAACACCGGGGAGCTGTTTTTT
>TRBV7-2|NA|TRBJ2-7|NA
CASSLQRSSYEQYF
TGTGCCAGCAGCCTCCAGCGGAGTTCCTACGAGCAGTACTTC
>TRBV27|NA|TRBJ1-1|NA
CASSLGTRGANTEAFF
TGTGCCAGCAGTTTAGGGACCCGGGGAGCCAACACTGAAGCTTTCTTT
>TRBV19|NA|TRBJ2-5|few
CASRSNQGSQETQYF
TGTGCCAGTAGAAGTAATCAGGGGTCTCAAGAGACCCAGTACTTC
>TRBV27|NA|TRBJ1-2|NA
CASSPRVPEGYTF
TGTGCCAGCAGTCCCCGGGTGCCAGAGGGCTACACCTTC
>TRBV4-1|TRBD1|TRBJ1-3|NA
CASSQGTHTGAGTIYF
TGCGCCAGCAGCCAAGGGACCCATACAGGGGCTGGAACCATATATTTT
>TRBV5-1|NA|TRBJ1-3|NA
CASSLDSSTGNTIYF
TGCGCCAGCAGCTTGGACTCTTCCACTGGAAACACCATATATTTT
>TRBV28|NA|TRBJ2-5|NA
CASSLRRDFEYF
TGTGCCAGCAGTTTGCGCCGGGACTTCGAGTACTTC
>TRBV27|NA|TRBJ1-2|NA
CASTSGTSSGYTF
TGTGCCAGCACCTCCGGGACATCGTCCGGCTACACCTTC
>TRBV5-1|NA|TRBJ1-6|NA
CASSGDEGHNSPLHF
TGCGCCAGCAGCGGGGACGAAGGCCATAATTCACCCCTCCACTTT